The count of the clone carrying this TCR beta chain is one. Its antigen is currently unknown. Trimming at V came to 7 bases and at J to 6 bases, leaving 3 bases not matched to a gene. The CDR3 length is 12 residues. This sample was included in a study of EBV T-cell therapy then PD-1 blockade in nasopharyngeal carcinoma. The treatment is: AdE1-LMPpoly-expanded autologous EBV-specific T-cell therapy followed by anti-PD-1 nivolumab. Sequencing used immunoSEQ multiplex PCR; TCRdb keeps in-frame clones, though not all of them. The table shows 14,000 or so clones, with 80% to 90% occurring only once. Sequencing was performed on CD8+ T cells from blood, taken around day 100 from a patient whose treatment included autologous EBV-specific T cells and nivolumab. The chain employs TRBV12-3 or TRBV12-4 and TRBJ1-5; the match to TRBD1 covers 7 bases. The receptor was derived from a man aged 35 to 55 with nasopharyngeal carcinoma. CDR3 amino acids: CASTQGIQPQHF. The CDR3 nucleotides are TGTGCCAGCACACAGGGGATTCAGCCCCAGCATTTT.